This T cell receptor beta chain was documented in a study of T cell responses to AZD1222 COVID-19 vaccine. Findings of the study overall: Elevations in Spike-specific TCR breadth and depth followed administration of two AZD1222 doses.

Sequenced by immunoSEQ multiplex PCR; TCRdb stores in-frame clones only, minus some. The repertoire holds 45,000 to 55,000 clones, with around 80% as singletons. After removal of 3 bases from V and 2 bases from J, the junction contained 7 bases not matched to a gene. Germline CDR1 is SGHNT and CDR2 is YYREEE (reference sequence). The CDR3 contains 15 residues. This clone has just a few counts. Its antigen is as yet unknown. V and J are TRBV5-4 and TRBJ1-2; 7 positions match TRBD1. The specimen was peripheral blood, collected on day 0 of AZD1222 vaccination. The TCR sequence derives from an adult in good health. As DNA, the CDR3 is TGTGCCAGCAGCTCTGGCGGACAGGCCAACTATGGCTACACCTTC. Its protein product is CASSSGGQANYGYTF.